Following are 2 T cell receptor beta chains from one sample sequenced in a study of OX40 agonist ivuxolimab in advanced cancers. Measured with immunoSEQ multiplex PCR; TCRdb has only the in-frame clones, and not every one. The sample includes approximately 59,000 clones, approximately 89% of them seen just once. This specimen was CD4+ or CD8+ T cells sorted from blood, taken in a trial of the OX40 agonist ivuxolimab. These receptor sequences come from an adult with an advanced solid tumor such as melanoma, head and neck, liver or kidney cancer.

The chain couples TRBV6-1 to TRBJ1-5; no reliable D call. CDR3 length: 13 amino acids. V was shortened by 3 bases and J by 5 bases, with 8 bases between the two germline ends. Germline V gene data show CDR1 as MNHNS and CDR2 as SASEGT. This CDR3 is CASSDSSDQPQHF. In DNA, the CDR3 is TGTGCCAGCAGTGACAGTTCGGATCAGCCCCAGCATTTT.

The CDR3 here is CATSRGSSGRAVYNEQYF. CDR3 DNA: TGTGCCACCAGCAGAGGGAGTAGCGGGAGGGCCGTGTACAACGAGCAGTACTTC. V and J are TRBV15 and TRBJ2-7, with 11 bases aligning to TRBD2. This CDR3 is built from 18 residues. The germline V gene has CDR1 LNHNV and CDR2 YYDKDF (reference sequence). Trimming took 1 base from V and 5 from J; bases not matched to a gene: 13.